The TCR beta chain under discussion was sequenced for a study of T cells in Graves' hyperthyroidism and ophthalmopathy. Per germline, CDR1 SNHLY and CDR2 FYNNEI. Trimming stripped 8 bases from V and 14 bases from J, with 8 bases between. This CDR3 is built from 8 residues. Regarding this clonotype: Its antigen is unidentified.

Researchers took RNA transcripts and amplified the TCR beta CDR3 regions from them. First-round RT-PCR targeting the TCR CDR3 was performed with the HTBI primer set. TCRdb re-called the multiplex PCR reads with MiXCR, one entry per CDR3 protein. This table has around 500,000 distinct CDR3 sequences, 12% to 15% appearing once. The study defined stable Graves' hyperthyroidism as no ophthalmopathy progression within 18 months. The patients, who ranged from 18 to 65 in age, presented with newly diagnosed hyperthyroidism lasting under 2 months. PBMCs were collected from an approximately 10 ml volume of fresh peripheral blood. Findings of the study overall: Blood held most thyroid clonotypes expanded above 0.001 frequency.

Material: blood. The rearrangement links TRBV2 to TRBJ2-3; D gene unclear. The TCR comes from a woman aged 40 to 55 with Graves' hyperthyroidism. CDR3 residues: CASGVRYF. The CDR3 DNA reads as TGTGCCAGCGGCGTGAGGTATTTT.